Shown below are 9 T cell receptor beta chains from a single sample sequenced in a study of blood T cell repertoires in COVID-19. The data were produced by immunoSEQ multiplex PCR, yet TCRdb's version contains in-frame clones alone and is incomplete. Of 120,000 or so clones listed, 80% to 90% were seen once; the top ten hold 30%. Source material: peripheral blood. The receptors were sampled from a woman aged 70-85 years with acute or convalescent COVID-19.

The chain couples TRBV6-5 to TRBJ1-4; D ambiguous. CDR1 and CDR2 (germline): MNHEY, SVGAGI. The CDR3 has 15 residues. V shed 7 bases and J shed 2 bases, with 14 bases lying between them. CDR3 residues: CASTKNPGTNEKLFF. Here the CDR3 DNA reads TGTGCCAGCACCAAAAACCCGGGGACTAATGAAAAACTGTTTTTT.

This clone was seen more than once but under ten times. The CDR3 DNA reads TGTGCCTGGAGGATCCGGGACACTGAGCAGTACTTC. Amino acid sequence: CAWRIRDTEQYF. This chain links TRBV30 with TRBJ2-7; tentative D call: TRBD1 (6 bases). CDR3 length: 12 residues. Germline loops: CDR1 GTSNPN, CDR2 SVGIG (reference sequence). V dropped 3 bases and J dropped 7 bases, with 13 bases sitting between them.

V and J are TRBV5-1 and TRBJ2-1; a possible D gene is TRBD1 (6 bases). Trimming cost V 4 bases and J 8 bases, with 19 bases left between them. Germline-derived CDR1 and CDR2 are SGHRS and YFSETQ. This CDR3 is built from 15 residues. CDR3 in DNA: TGCGCCAGCAGCCCCCGGGCCACCGAGGGGGATGAGCAGTTCTTC. This encodes CASSPRATEGDEQFF.

This chain joins TRBV11-2 and TRBJ2-5; D is perhaps TRBD2 (6 bases). The CDR3 runs 17 residues. Germline V gene lookup returns CDR1 SGHAT and CDR2 FQNNGV. Trimming removed 1 base from V and 3 bases from J, with 18 bases in between. This chain's CDR3 is CASSLVRAAGLKETQYF. CDR3 DNA sequence: TGTGCCAGCAGCTTAGTTCGGGCGGCGGGGTTAAAAGAGACCCAGTACTTC. Combining the CDR3 with reference TRBV11-2 and TRBJ2-5 gives the whole variable domain EAGVAQSPRYKIIEKRQSVAFWCNPISGHATLYWYQQILGQGPKLLIQFQNNGVVDDSQLPKDRFSAERLKGVDSTLKIQPAKLEDSAVYLCASSLVRAAGLKETQYFGPGTRLLVL.

The gene calls are TRBV19 and TRBJ1-1, with 8 bases lining up with TRBD1. The junction had 19 bases not matched to a gene; V was cut back by 7 bases and J by 0 bases. In germline, CDR1 is LNHDA, CDR2 SQIVND (reference sequence). CDR3 size: 19 residues. The CDR3 reads CASKSGQAYSSHMNTEAFF. The CDR3 DNA reads as TGTGCCAGTAAGTCGGGACAGGCCTACTCTTCCCATATGAACACTGAAGCTTTCTTT.

The chain links TRBV3-1 (or the pseudogene TRBV3-2) to TRBJ2-4; no definite D call. The CDR3 spans 15 residues. Germline loops: CDR1 LGHDT, CDR2 YNNKEL (reference sequence). The ends were cut back, 3 bases at V and 0 bases at J, with 9 bases in the middle. The CDR3 region has the DNA TGTGCCAGCAGCCATAGAGGATTAGCCAAAAACATTCAGTACTTC. Protein product: CASSHRGLAKNIQYF.

This clone has a handful of counts. The chain employs TRBV2 and TRBJ1-1; 7 nucleotides agree with TRBD1. With V trimmed by 4 bases and J by 6 bases, 11 bases remained unmatched. Germline CDR1 is SNHLY and CDR2 is FYNNEI. The CDR3 sequence is 15 residues long. The CDR3 sequence: CASSVGQLVAAEAFF. CDR3 sequence (DNA): TGTGCCAGCAGTGTGGGACAGTTAGTGGCCGCTGAAGCTTTCTTT.

The CDR3 nucleotides are TGTGCCATCAGTGAAAGACAGACGGACGGCTACACCTTC. Its translation is CAISERQTDGYTF. The chain carries TRBV10-3 and TRBJ1-2, with D possibly being TRBD1 (5 bases). V lost 3 bases to trimming and J lost 8 bases, with 13 bases between them. The CDR3 runs to 13 residues. The germline V gene encodes CDR1 ENHRY and CDR2 SYGVKD.

This chain links TRBV2 with TRBJ2-5; TRBD1 matches at 8 bases. V was clipped by 2 bases and J by 2 bases; unmatched bases: 7. The CDR3 totals 16 residues. The germline V gene has CDR1 SNHLY and CDR2 FYNNEI. DNA for the CDR3: TGTGCCAGCAGTGAACAGGGGACAGGAGTACAAGAGACCCAGTACTTC. This gives the protein CASSEQGTGVQETQYF.